The clone carrying this TCR beta chain showed up just once. Antigen specificity is unknown. The table came from immunoSEQ multiplex PCR; TCRdb's copy has only in-frame clones and leaves some out. Of fewer than 90,000 clones in the sample, 85% to 95% were seen once. The CDR3 length is 20 residues. The V gene's germline CDR1 is SGHRS and CDR2 YFSETQ. Trimming removed 1 base from V and 0 bases from J; junction bases left unmatched: 16. The sample originates from a study of graft-versus-host responses after intestinal transplantation. Study-level information: After anti-thymocyte globulin induction, recipients took tacrolimus and steroids for about 3 years. Study-wide points: Patients with graft-donor T cell macrochimerism had high graft-versus-host to host-versus-graft clonal ratios in allografts.

V usage is TRBV5-1 and J usage is TRBJ1-1; TRBD1 matches at 9 bases. Specimen: unstimulated CD4+ T cells sorted from spleen or lymph node cells, collected before transplant. This TCR derives from a human donor who was the organ donor for an intestinal transplant. CDR3 loop: CASSLMDRGPSQPMNTEAFF. CDR3 sequence (DNA): TGCGCCAGCAGCTTGATGGACAGGGGCCCTTCCCAACCGATGAACACTGAAGCTTTCTTT.